Below, 22 T cell receptor beta chains from the same sample are listed, as sequenced in a study of blood T cell repertoires in COVID-19. Using immunoSEQ multiplex PCR, the repertoire was profiled, and TCRdb retains in-frame clones only, with some absent. The table records 190,000 or so clones, 86% of them present only once. The sample was PBMCs or T cells enriched from blood (not recorded which). These receptor sequences come from a woman aged 25 to 45 who had recovered from COVID-19.

J is TRBJ1-1 and V is TRBV29-1; tentative D call: TRBD1 (6 bases). Germline CDR1 SQVTM, CDR2 ANQGSEA. CDR3 length equals 14 residues. V lost 7 bases, J lost 0 bases, and 15 bases lay in between. CDR3: CSAGQQIMNTEAFF. The DNA of the CDR3 is TGCAGCGCCGGACAGCAAATCATGAACACTGAAGCTTTCTTT. Full variable domain (missing parts from reference TRBV29-1 and TRBJ1-1): SAVISQKPSRDICQRGTSLTIQCQVDSQVTMMFWYRQQPGQSLTLIATANQGSEATYESGFVIDKFPISRPNLTFSTLTVSNMSPEDSSIYLCSAGQQIMNTEAFFGQGTRLTVV.

The chain carries TRBV11-2 and TRBJ2-3; possible D gene TRBD1, 6 bases. The V and J ends lost 4 bases and 5 bases respectively, with 13 bases between them. The CDR3 length is 14 residues. Looked up from germline, CDR1 is SGHAT and CDR2 is FQNNGV. The CDR3: CASSSPAGEDTQYF. CDR3 bases: TGTGCCAGCAGCTCCCCCGCAGGGGAAGATACGCAGTATTTT.

The chain has TRBV6-5 and TRBJ2-2; TRBD2 aligns across 9 bases. Per the germline V gene, CDR1 is MNHEY and CDR2 is SVGAGI. V lost 1 base and J lost 7; bases outside the gene matches: 4. This CDR3 is built from 15 residues. CDR3 in DNA: TGTGCCAGCAGTTACTGGCGGGAGGGGAACGGGGAGCTGTTTTTT. It yields the protein CASSYWREGNGELFF.

This clone was detected only a few times. J is TRBJ1-2 and V is TRBV18, with D tentatively TRBD1 (6 bases). With 3 bases removed from V and 3 bases from J, the gap between germline ends came to 11 bases. The CDR3 totals 14 residues. The V gene's germline CDR1 is KGHSH and CDR2 LQKENI. The CDR3 spells CASSPRGDHYGYTF. The CDR3 DNA follows: TGTGCCAGCTCACCCAGGGGAGATCACTATGGCTACACCTTC.

V is TRBV28 and J is TRBJ1-5; TRBD1 matches at 7 bases. CDR3 length equals 18 residues. The germline V gene encodes CDR1 MDHEN and CDR2 SYDVKM. V lost 2 bases, J lost 8 bases, and 18 bases stayed unmatched. Here the CDR3 reads CASSLRPQGGAESEPQHF. Here the CDR3 DNA reads TGTGCCAGCAGTTTACGCCCCCAGGGGGGCGCGGAGTCGGAGCCCCAGCATTTT.

This sequence joins TRBV6-5 and TRBJ1-2, with 7 bases lining up with TRBD1. CDR3 length: 14 residues. The V gene end was trimmed by 6 bases and the J gene end by 0 bases; junction bases not matched to a gene: 4. Germline CDR1 reads MNHEY; CDR2 reads SVGAGI. The CDR3 protein is CASRGQFSNYGYTF. DNA for the CDR3: TGTGCCAGCAGGGGACAGTTTTCTAACTATGGCTACACCTTC.

There are a few counts of this clone. The CDR3 sequence: CALTGGREKLFF. The CDR3 DNA reads TGTGCTCTCACGGGGGGTCGGGAAAAACTGTTTTTT. The chain uses TRBV30 and TRBJ1-4; tentatively, D is TRBD1 (5 bases). Germline CDR1 and CDR2: GTSNPN and SVGIG (reference sequence). This CDR3 region has 12 residues.

The rearrangement joins TRBV5-1 to TRBJ2-7; 7 bases align to TRBD1. This CDR3 has 14 residues. Looked up from germline, CDR1 is SGHRS and CDR2 is YFSETQ. Trimming removed 3 bases from V and 2 bases from J; junction bases left unmatched: 5. DNA for the CDR3: TGCGCCAGCAGCTCGACAGGGACGACCTACGAGCAGTACTTC. Protein sequence: CASSSTGTTYEQYF. Full variable domain (missing parts from reference TRBV5-1 and TRBJ2-7): KAGVTQTPRYLIKTRGQQVTLSCSPISGHRSVSWYQQTPGQGLQFLFEYFSETQRNKGNFPGRFSGRQFSNSRSEMNVSTLELGDSALYLCASSSTGTTYEQYFGPGTRLTVT.

The chain couples TRBV27 to TRBJ2-1, with 7 bases that match TRBD2. The CDR3 has 16 amino acids. The junction had 7 bases not matched to a gene; V was cut back by 2 bases and J by 3 bases. Germline V lookup: CDR1 MNHEY, CDR2 SMNVEV (reference sequence). The CDR3 loop reads CASSLTSGGSYNEQFF. CDR3 bases: TGTGCCAGCAGTTTAACATCGGGCGGGAGCTACAATGAGCAGTTCTTC.

This rearrangement joins TRBV27 to TRBJ2-1; 7 bases align to TRBD2. The CDR3 loop spans 16 amino acids. Germline CDR1 MNHEY, CDR2 SMNVEV (reference sequence). Trimming took 0 bases from V and 4 from J; bases not matched to a gene: 6. CDR3 amino acids: CASSLSSGVGYNEQFF. The CDR3 DNA reads as TGTGCCAGCAGTTTATCAAGCGGGGTGGGGTACAATGAGCAGTTCTTC.

This chain links TRBV7-8 with TRBJ2-2; D perhaps matches TRBD1 (6 bases). From germline, CDR1 is SGHVS and CDR2 FQNEAQ. The CDR3 has 18 residues. Trimming removed 1 base from V and 3 bases from J, with 18 bases in between. The CDR3 DNA sequence: TGTGCCAGCAGCTTAGAGGGGTCAGGGGAGTTTGACACCGGGGAGCTGTTTTTT. Translated: CASSLEGSGEFDTGELFF.

Many counts were recorded for this clone. This chain joins TRBV7-9 and TRBJ2-1; no firm D call. Germline V gene lookup returns CDR1 SEHNR and CDR2 FQNEAQ (reference sequence). Trimming pared 0 bases from V and 5 bases from J, leaving 11 bases between. This CDR3 is built from 15 residues. CDR3 coding DNA: TGTGCCAGCAGCTTAGCTGGAGTTTTTGACAATGAGCAGTTCTTC. Translation: CASSLAGVFDNEQFF.

The V call is TRBV7-9, the J call TRBJ1-6, with D unclear. With 8 bases removed from V and 8 bases from J, the gap between germline ends came to 13 bases. Germline CDR1 reads SEHNR; CDR2 reads FQNEAQ (reference sequence). The CDR3 covers 13 residues. CDR3 coding DNA: TGTGCCAGCCGGGAATCTCTAGATTCACCCCTCCACTTT. Its protein product is CASRESLDSPLHF.

The rearrangement joins TRBV6-5 to TRBJ2-7; D perhaps matches TRBD1 (7 bases). The CDR3 has 14 residues. CDR1 MNHEY and CDR2 SVGAGI come from the germline V gene. The V end lost 7 bases, the J end lost 3 bases, and 16 bases lay between the germline ends. CDR3 coding DNA: TGTGCCAGCATGGTGCGGGACAGAATCTACGAGCAGTACTTC. Translation gives CASMVRDRIYEQYF.

Concerning this clone itself: At the DNA level, this CDR3 is encoded by other sequences in the same sample as well. The chain couples TRBV5-1 to TRBJ2-5; 8 bases line up with TRBD2. The CDR3 runs 16 residues. CDR1 is SGHRS, CDR2 YFSETQ, per germline. Unmatched junction bases numbered 9, after V lost 0 bases and J lost 5 bases. CDR3: CASSLVGTGGRETQYF. DNA for the CDR3: TGCGCCAGCAGCTTGGTGGGGACGGGGGGGCGGGAGACCCAGTACTTC.

The rearrangement joins TRBV18 to TRBJ2-7; maybe TRBD1 (5 bases). The germline V and J ends were trimmed by 2 bases and 3 bases, with 14 bases remaining between them. There are 15 residues in the CDR3. Germline V CDR1 and CDR2: KGHSH, LQKENI. CDR3 in amino acids: CASSPLTETLYEQYF. The CDR3 DNA sequence: TGTGCCAGCTCACCATTGACAGAGACCCTCTACGAGCAGTACTTC. Combining the CDR3 with reference TRBV18 and TRBJ2-7 gives the whole variable domain NAGVMQNPRHLVRRRGQEARLRCSPMKGHSHVYWYRQLPEEGLKFMVYLQKENIIDESGMPKERFSAEFPKEGPSILRIQQVVRGDSAAYFCASSPLTETLYEQYFGPGTRLTVT.

The rearrangement uses TRBV28 and TRBJ2-3; TRBD2 matches 10 bases. CDR1 and CDR2 (germline): MDHEN, SYDVKM. There are 17 residues in the CDR3. V dropped 7 bases and J dropped 3; count of bases not matched to a gene: 13. CDR3 residues: CASIPIAGGVETDTQYF. CDR3 in DNA: TGTGCCAGCATACCGATAGCGGGAGGTGTGGAAACAGATACGCAGTATTTT.

This clone was counted a few times. The chain is built from TRBV19 and TRBJ2-7; possibly TRBD1 for D (6 bases). This CDR3 is 15 amino acids long. CDR1 is LNHDA, CDR2 SQIVND, per germline (reference sequence). Trimming removed 3 bases at V and 1 base at J, with 13 bases between. The CDR3 DNA is TGTGCCAGTAGTATGAAGGGGGTTGGTTCCTACGAGCAGTACTTC. Protein product: CASSMKGVGSYEQYF.

This clone appeared once. The V and J genes are TRBV5-1 and TRBJ1-1, with a tentative D call TRBD1 (5 bases). CDR3 length equals 15 residues. The V end was cut by 0 bases, the J end by 1 base, with 10 bases between. CDR1 and CDR2 (germline): SGHRS, YFSETQ. The CDR3 spells CASSLALTGNTEAFF. The DNA for the CDR3 is TGCGCCAGCAGCTTGGCACTTACAGGGAACACTGAAGCTTTCTTT.

CDR3 sequence reads: CASTSGSAPLHF. As DNA, the CDR3 is TGTGCCAGTACCTCCGGGTCGGCACCCCTCCACTTT. This chain links TRBV19 with TRBJ1-6; D remains ambiguous. In germline, CDR1 is LNHDA, CDR2 SQIVND (reference sequence). Trimming shortened V by 7 bases and J by 11 bases, and 12 bases separated the two germline ends. This CDR3 has 12 residues.

This chain uses TRBV10-2 with TRBJ2-5; TRBD2 matches 7 bases. This CDR3 is 15 amino acids long. V was pared by 2 bases and J by 2 bases, with 5 bases of the junction left unmatched. The germline V gene encodes CDR1 WSHSY and CDR2 SAAADI. This chain's CDR3 is CASSEVASGQETQYF. In nucleotides, the CDR3 is TGCGCCAGCAGTGAGGTGGCTAGCGGACAAGAGACCCAGTACTTC.

This chain joins TRBV28 and TRBJ2-7; 11 bases line up with TRBD2. Looked up from germline, CDR1 is MDHEN and CDR2 is SYDVKM. V lost 5 bases and J lost 3; bases outside the gene matches: 18. This CDR3 spans 19 amino acids. The chain's CDR3 is CASSTQGLAEGRVGYEQYF. DNA of the CDR3: TGTGCCAGCAGTACACAGGGACTAGCGGAAGGTCGGGTCGGCTACGAGCAGTACTTC.